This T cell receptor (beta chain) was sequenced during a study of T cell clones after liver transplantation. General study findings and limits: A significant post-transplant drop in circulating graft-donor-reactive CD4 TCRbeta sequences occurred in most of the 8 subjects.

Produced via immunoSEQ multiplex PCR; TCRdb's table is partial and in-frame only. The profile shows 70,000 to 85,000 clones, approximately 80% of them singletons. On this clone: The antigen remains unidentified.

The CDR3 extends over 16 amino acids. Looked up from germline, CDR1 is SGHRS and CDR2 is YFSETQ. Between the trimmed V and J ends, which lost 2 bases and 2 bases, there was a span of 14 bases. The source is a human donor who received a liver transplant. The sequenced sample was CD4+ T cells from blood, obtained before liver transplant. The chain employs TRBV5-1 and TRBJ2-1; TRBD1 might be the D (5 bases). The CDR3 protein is CASSLGSGPTYNEQFF. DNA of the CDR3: TGCGCCAGCAGCTTAGGCTCAGGGCCCACCTACAATGAGCAGTTCTTC.